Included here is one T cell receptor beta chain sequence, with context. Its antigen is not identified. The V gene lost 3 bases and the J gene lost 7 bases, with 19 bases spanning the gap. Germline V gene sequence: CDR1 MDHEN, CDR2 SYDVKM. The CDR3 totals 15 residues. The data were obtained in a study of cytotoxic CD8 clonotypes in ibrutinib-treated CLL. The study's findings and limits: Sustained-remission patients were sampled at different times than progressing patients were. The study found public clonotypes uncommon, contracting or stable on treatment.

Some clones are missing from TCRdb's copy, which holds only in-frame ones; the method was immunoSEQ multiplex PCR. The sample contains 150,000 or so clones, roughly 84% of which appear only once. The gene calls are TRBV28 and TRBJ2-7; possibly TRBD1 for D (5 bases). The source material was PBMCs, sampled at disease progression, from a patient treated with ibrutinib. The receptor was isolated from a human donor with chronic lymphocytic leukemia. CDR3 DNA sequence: TGTGCCAGCAGTTTCCCGACAGATGGGTCTCTAGAGCAGTACTTC. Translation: CASSFPTDGSLEQYF.